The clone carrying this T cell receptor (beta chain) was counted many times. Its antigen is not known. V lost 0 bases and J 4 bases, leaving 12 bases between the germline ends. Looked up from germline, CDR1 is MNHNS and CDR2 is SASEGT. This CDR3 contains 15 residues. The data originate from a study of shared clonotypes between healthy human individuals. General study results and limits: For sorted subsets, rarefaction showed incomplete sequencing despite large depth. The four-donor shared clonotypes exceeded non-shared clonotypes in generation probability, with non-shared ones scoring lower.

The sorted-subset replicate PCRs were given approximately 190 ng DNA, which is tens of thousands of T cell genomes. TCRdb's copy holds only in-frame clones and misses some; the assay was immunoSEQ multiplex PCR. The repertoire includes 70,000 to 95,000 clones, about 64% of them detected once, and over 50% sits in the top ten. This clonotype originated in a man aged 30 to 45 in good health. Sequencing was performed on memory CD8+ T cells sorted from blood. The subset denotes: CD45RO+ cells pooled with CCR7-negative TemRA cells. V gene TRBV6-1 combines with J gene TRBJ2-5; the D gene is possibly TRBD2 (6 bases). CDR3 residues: CASSEAAGSPETQYF. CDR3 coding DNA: TGTGCCAGCAGTGAAGCAGCGGGTTCCCCAGAGACCCAGTACTTC.